This T cell receptor (beta chain) was captured by sequencing in a study of shared T cell receptors in the human thymus. Assay: immunoSEQ multiplex PCR; the TCRdb copy retains only in-frame clones and omits some. This repertoire shows 550,000 to 800,000 clones, roughly 85% found once; its top ten account for more than 0.008%. The sample holds one count of this clone. CDR1 SGHAT and CDR2 FQNNGV come from the germline V gene. V was cut by 0 bases and J by 3 bases, with 14 bases left in between. CDR3 length equals 16 residues. The same data also went into a second study, on human thymus T cells. That source adds: Surgeons resected thymus tissue during corrective heart surgery. Biased V and J segment usage appeared in thymus and peripheral blood. Unrelated individuals were reported by related research to share highly overlapping thymic repertoires.

The sample consisted of thymocytes. The chain is built from TRBV11-2 and TRBJ1-2, with D possibly TRBD1 on 5 matching bases. This receptor was identified in a girl under three years old with a congenital heart defect. CDR3 sequence reads: CASSLDPGWWDYGYTF. CDR3 sequence (DNA): TGTGCCAGCAGCTTAGACCCAGGGTGGTGGGACTATGGCTACACCTTC.